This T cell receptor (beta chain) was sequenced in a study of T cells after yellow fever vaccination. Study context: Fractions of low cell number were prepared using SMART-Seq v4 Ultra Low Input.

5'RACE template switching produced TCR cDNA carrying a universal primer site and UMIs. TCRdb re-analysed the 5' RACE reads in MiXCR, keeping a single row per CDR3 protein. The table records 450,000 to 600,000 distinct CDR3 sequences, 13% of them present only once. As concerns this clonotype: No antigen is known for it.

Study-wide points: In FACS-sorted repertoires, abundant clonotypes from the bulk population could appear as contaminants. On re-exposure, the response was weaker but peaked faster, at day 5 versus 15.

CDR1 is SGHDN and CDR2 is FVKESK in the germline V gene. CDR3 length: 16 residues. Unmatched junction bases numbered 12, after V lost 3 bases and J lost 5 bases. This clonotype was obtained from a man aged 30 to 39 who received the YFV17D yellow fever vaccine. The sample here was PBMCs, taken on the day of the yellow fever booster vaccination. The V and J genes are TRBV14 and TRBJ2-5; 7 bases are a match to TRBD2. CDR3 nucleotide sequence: TGTGCCAGCAGCCACGACTTCAGCGGGGTAGGGGAGACCCAGTACTTC. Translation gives CASSHDFSGVGETQYF.